This T cell receptor beta chain was observed in a study of blood T cell repertoires in COVID-19. V shed 3 bases and J shed 7 bases, with 21 bases lying between them. In germline, CDR1 is ENHRY, CDR2 SYGVKD. The CDR3 consists of 17 residues. Here immunoSEQ multiplex PCR was the method, and the copy in TCRdb shows in-frame clones only, minus some. Of roughly 160,000 clones detected, 88% appear once; the ten largest clones hold roughly 24%. What was sequenced was peripheral blood. The gene calls are TRBV10-3 and TRBJ2-2; D is undetermined. The receptor comes from a man between 60 and 75 years old with acute or convalescent COVID-19. CDR3 protein: CAISDNGSPAGDGELFF. The CDR3 DNA is TGTGCCATCAGTGACAACGGCAGCCCTGCTGGAGACGGGGAGCTGTTTTTT.